Sequencing of this T cell receptor beta chain was carried out in a study of blood T cell repertoires in COVID-19. Overall study context: From the United States, Italy and Spain came samples of acute and convalescent COVID-19. PBMCs, B-cell-depleted T cells, or T cells provided the cDNA or gDNA that made up the material.

Original handling: For nucleated cells, counts were estimated from reference gene primer amplification. Libraries were prepared by immunoSEQ multiplex PCR; TCRdb keeps only in-frame clonotypes and omits some of them. V and J calls plus clone size are reproduced from that table; the DNA served to infer D and trimming. Counted here are roughly 32,000 clones, roughly 77% occurring once; the ten biggest clones make up about 14%. Trimming shortened V by 4 bases and J by 3 bases, and 11 bases separated the two germline ends. This CDR3 has 14 amino acids. The germline CDR1 and CDR2 sequences are SGHDN and FVKESK.

The sequenced sample was peripheral blood. The V gene is TRBV14, the J gene TRBJ2-3; no definite D call. This receptor was obtained from a man of 80 years or more with active or convalescent COVID-19. The CDR3 DNA reads TGTGCCAGCAGCCCTCGAGGCTCGACAGATACGCAGTATTTT. Its translation is CASSPRGSTDTQYF.